The present T cell receptor (beta chain) was sequenced within a study of blood T cell repertoires in COVID-19. Study as a whole: There were acute and convalescent COVID-19 samples, and they came from the United States, Italy and Spain.

Sequenced by immunoSEQ multiplex PCR; TCRdb stores in-frame clones only, minus some. The table lists more than 75,000 clones, 85% to 90% of them singletons, with more than 12% in the top ten. V lost 5 bases to trimming and J lost 7 bases; unmatched junction nucleotides: 13. Germline V lookup: CDR1 GTSNPN, CDR2 SVGIG (reference sequence). This CDR3 contains 15 residues. The chain carries TRBV30 and TRBJ1-4, with 7 bases lining up with TRBD1. The sequencing input was peripheral blood. The clonotype was recovered from a woman in her seventies with acute or convalescent COVID-19. CDR3 DNA sequence: TGTGCCTGGGGGTCTACAGGGGCCCGCCGTGAAAAACTGTTTTTT. This sequence encodes CAWGSTGARREKLFF.